This TCR beta chain was identified in a study of Ad26.COV2.S vaccination and SARS-CoV-2 variants. As for the study in general: Ad26.COV2.S was injected intramuscularly once or twice, 56 days apart.

TCRdb's table, derived via immunoSEQ multiplex PCR, lists solely in-frame clones and lacks some. Among some 290,000 clones listed, roughly 86% were seen once. Notes on the study in general: From the TCR breadth and depth analyses, total T cell responses may have been underestimated.

Treatment meaning: roughly 20 received Ad26.COV2.S at low or high dose, single or two shots; several received placebo; per-sample allocation not given. Sample collection was performed on day 63 after the first vaccine or placebo injection. In Boston, an adult donor aged 18-55 years took part. In the vaccine, an Ad26 vector expressed the SARS-CoV-2 spike of the Wuhan strain. On this clone: The antigen is not known.

The source was peripheral blood, collected in a trial of Ad26.COV2.S vaccine versus placebo. The source is a person between 18 and 65 years old who received the Ad26.COV2.S COVID-19 vaccine or a placebo.

The CDR3 here is CASSHGQGRDTTEAFF. DNA of the CDR3: TGCGCCAGCAGCCACGGACAGGGGCGGGATACCACTGAAGCTTTCTTT. This sequence joins TRBV4-1 and TRBJ1-1, with 9 bases fitting TRBD1. The CDR3 spans 16 residues. The germline V gene has CDR1 MGHRA and CDR2 YSYEKL. J gave up 4 bases and V 3 bases, and 9 bases lay outside the gene matches.